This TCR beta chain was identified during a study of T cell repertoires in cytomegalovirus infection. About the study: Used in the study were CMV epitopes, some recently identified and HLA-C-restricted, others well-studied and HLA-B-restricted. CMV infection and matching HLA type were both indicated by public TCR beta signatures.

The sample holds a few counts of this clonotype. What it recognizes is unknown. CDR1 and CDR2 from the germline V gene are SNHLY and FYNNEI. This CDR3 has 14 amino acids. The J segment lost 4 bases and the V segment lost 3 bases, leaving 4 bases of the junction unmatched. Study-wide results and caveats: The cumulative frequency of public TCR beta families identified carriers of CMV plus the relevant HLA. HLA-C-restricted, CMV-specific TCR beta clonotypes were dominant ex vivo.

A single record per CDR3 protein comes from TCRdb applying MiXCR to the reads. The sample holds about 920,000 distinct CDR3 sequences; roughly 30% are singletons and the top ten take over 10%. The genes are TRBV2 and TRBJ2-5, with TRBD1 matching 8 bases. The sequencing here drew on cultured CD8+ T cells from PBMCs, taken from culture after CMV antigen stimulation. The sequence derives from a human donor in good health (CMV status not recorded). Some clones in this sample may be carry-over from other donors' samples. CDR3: CASSDGQGIETQYF. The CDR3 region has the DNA TGTGCCAGCAGTGACGGACAGGGTATAGAGACCCAGTACTTC.